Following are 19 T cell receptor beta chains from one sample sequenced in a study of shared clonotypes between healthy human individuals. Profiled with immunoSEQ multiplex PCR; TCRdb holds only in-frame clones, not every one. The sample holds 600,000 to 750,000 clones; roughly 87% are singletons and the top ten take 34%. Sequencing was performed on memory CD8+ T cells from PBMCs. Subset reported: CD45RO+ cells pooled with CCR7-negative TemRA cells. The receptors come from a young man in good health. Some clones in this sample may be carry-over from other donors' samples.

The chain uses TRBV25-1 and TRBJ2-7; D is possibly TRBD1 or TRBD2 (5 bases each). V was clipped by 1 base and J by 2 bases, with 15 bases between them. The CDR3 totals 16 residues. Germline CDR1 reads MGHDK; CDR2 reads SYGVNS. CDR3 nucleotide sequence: TGTGCCAGCAGTGAATCAATGACGACGGGACCCTACGAGCAGTACTTC. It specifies CASSESMTTGPYEQYF.

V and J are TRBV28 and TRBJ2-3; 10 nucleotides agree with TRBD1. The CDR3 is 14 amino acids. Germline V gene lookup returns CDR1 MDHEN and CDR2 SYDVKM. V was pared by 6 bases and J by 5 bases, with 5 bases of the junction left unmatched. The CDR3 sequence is CASSPRTGGDTQYF. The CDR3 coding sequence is TGTGCCAGCAGCCCCAGGACAGGGGGAGATACGCAGTATTTT.

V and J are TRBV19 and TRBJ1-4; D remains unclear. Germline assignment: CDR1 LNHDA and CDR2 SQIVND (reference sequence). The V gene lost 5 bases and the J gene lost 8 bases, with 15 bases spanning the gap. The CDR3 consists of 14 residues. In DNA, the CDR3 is TGTGCCAGTAGTTTCCCTAACCCCCGGGAAAAACTGTTTTTT. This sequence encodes CASSFPNPREKLFF.

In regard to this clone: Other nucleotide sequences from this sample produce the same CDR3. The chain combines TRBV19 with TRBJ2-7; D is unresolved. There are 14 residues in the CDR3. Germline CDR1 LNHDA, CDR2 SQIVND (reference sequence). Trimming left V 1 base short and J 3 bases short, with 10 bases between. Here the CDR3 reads CASSIGSGSYEQYF. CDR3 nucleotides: TGTGCCAGTAGTATAGGTAGTGGAAGCTACGAGCAGTACTTC.

CDR3 bases: TGTGCCAGCAGCTTAATGCCAGGGACCTACGAGCAGTACTTC. Amino acid sequence: CASSLMPGTYEQYF. The gene calls are TRBV7-3 and TRBJ2-7, with D maybe TRBD1 (5 bases). The length of the CDR3 is 14 residues. Germline CDR1 is SGHTA and CDR2 is FQGTGA. The V and J ends lost 1 base and 2 bases respectively, with 9 bases between them.

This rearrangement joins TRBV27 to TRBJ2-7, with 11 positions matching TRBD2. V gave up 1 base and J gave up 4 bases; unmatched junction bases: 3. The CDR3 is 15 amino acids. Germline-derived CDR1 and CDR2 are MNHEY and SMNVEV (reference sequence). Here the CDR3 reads CASSLYLAGGYEQYF. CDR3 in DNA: TGTGCCAGCAGTTTATACCTAGCGGGAGGATACGAGCAGTACTTC.

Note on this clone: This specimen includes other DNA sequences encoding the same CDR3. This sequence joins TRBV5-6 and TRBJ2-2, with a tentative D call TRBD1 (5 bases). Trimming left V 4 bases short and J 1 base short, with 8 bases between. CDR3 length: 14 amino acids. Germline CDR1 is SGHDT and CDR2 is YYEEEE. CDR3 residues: CASSLGQNTGELFF. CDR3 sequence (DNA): TGTGCCAGCAGCCTCGGACAGAACACCGGGGAGCTGTTTTTT.

The CDR3 DNA reads as TGTGCCAGTAGTATAGTCCCATCGGGGATCGAGCAGTACTTC. Translating it yields CASSIVPSGIEQYF. The rearrangement joins TRBV19 to TRBJ2-7; tentatively, D is TRBD2 (5 bases). The CDR3 length is 14 residues. V shed 1 base and J shed 6 bases, with 13 bases lying between them. Germline values: CDR1 LNHDA, CDR2 SQIVND (reference sequence).

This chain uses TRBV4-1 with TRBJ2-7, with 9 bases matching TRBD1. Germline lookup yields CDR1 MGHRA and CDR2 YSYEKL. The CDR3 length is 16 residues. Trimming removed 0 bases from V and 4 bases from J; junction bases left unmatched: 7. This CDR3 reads CASSQESGTGFYEQYF. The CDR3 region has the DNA TGCGCCAGCAGCCAAGAGTCCGGGACAGGGTTTTACGAGCAGTACTTC.

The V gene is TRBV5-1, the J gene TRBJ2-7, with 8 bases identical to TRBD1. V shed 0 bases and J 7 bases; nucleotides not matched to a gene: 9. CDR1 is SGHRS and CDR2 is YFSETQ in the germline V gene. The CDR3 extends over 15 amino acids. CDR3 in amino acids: CASSLGSGTGFEQYF. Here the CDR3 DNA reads TGCGCCAGCAGCTTGGGATCCGGGACAGGATTTGAGCAGTACTTC.

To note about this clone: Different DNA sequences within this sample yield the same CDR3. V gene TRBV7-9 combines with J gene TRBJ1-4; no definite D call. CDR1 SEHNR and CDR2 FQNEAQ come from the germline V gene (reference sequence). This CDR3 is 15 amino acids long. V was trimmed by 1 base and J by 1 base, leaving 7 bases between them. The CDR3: CASSLDRGTNEKLFF. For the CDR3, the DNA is TGTGCCAGCAGCTTAGATCGGGGAACTAATGAAAAACTGTTTTTT.

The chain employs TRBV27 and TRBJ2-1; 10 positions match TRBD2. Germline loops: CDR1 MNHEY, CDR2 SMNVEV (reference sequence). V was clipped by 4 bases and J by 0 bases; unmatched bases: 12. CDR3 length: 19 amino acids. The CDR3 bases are TGTGCCAGCAGTTCTCCTACTACTTCTAGCGGGAGCTCCTACAATGAGCAGTTCTTC. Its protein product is CASSSPTTSSGSSYNEQFF.

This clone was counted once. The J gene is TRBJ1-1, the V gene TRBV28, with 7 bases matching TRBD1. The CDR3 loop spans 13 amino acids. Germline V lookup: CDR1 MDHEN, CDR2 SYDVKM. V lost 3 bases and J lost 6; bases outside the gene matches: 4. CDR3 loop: CASSFRQGAEAFF. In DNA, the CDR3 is TGTGCCAGCAGTTTCCGCCAGGGGGCTGAAGCTTTCTTT.

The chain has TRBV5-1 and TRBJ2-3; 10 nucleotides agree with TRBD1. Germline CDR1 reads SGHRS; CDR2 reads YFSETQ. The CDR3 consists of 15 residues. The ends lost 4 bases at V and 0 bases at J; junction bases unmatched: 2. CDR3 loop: CASSPGQGSTDTQYF. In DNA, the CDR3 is TGCGCCAGCAGCCCGGGACAGGGGAGCACAGATACGCAGTATTTT. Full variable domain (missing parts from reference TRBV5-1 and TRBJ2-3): KAGVTQTPRYLIKTRGQQVTLSCSPISGHRSVSWYQQTPGQGLQFLFEYFSETQRNKGNFPGRFSGRQFSNSRSEMNVSTLELGDSALYLCASSPGQGSTDTQYFGPGTRLTVL.

Written as DNA, the CDR3 is TGTGCCAGTAGTATCGGGTTTGGGAGCAATCAGCCCCAGCATTTT. Protein: CASSIGFGSNQPQHF. V is TRBV19 and J is TRBJ1-5; D is ambiguous. The CDR3 runs to 15 residues. V lost 3 bases and J lost 1, with 10 bases in between. The germline gives CDR1 LNHDA, CDR2 SQIVND (reference sequence).

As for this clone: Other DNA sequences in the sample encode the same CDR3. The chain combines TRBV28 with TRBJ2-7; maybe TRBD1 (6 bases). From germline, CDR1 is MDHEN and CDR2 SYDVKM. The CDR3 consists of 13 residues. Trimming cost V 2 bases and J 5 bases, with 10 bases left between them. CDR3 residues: CASSLSRGHEQYF. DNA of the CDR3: TGTGCCAGCAGTTTAAGCAGGGGCCACGAGCAGTACTTC.

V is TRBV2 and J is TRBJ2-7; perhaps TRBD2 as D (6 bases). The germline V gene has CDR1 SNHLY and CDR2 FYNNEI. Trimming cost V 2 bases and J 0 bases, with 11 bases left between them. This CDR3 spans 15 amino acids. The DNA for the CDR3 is TGTGCCAGCAGTGAATCTGCGGGGAGCTCCTACGAGCAGTACTTC. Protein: CASSESAGSSYEQYF.

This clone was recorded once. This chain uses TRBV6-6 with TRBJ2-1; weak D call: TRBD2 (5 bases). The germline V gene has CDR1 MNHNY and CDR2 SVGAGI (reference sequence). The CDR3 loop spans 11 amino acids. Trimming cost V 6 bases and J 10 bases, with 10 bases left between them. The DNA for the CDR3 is TGTGCCAGCAGCCCGGGGTTCGAGCAGTTCTTC. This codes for CASSPGFEQFF.

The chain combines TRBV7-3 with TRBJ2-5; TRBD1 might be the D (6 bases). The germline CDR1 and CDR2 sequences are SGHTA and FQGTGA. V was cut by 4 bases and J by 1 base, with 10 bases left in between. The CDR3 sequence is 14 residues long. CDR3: CASSSLDSQETQYF. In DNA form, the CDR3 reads TGTGCCAGCAGCTCCCTGGACAGCCAAGAGACCCAGTACTTC.